This is a list of T cell receptor beta chains from one sample in a study of blood T cell repertoires in COVID-19. Using immunoSEQ multiplex PCR, the repertoire was profiled, and TCRdb retains in-frame clones only, with some absent. The sample lists 150,000 to 200,000 clones; 60% to 80% were seen once. Sequencing was carried out using peripheral blood. The receptor set was obtained from a man aged 55 to 70 with active or convalescent COVID-19. The CDR3 runs from the conserved cysteine through the conserved F or W. The order of the fields is V gene, D gene, clone size, J gene, CDR3 protein, CDR3 DNA. The D gene is left open where the match is weak. Rows give clone size only sometimes, using once, few, many, or a class for an expanded clone.

v_call: TRBV19
d_call: TRBD1
clone_size: NA
j_call: TRBJ1-2
cdr3_aa: CASSIDHPTGANYGYTF
cdr3_nt: TGTGCCAGTAGTATAGATCACCCGACAGGGGCCAACTATGGCTACACCTTC

v_call: TRBV12-3/TRBV12-4
d_call: NA
clone_size: NA
j_call: TRBJ1-2
cdr3_aa: CASSPLEGYTF
cdr3_nt: TGTGCCAGCAGCCCCCTAGAAGGCTACACCTTC

v_call: TRBV5-4
d_call: NA
clone_size: NA
j_call: TRBJ2-7
cdr3_aa: CASSLREQSYEQYF
cdr3_nt: TGTGCCAGCAGCTTGAGGGAGCAGTCCTACGAGCAGTACTTC

v_call: TRBV6-5
d_call: NA
clone_size: NA
j_call: TRBJ1-2
cdr3_aa: CASTRTVQDGGYTF
cdr3_nt: TGTGCCAGCACCCGGACAGTCCAAGATGGAGGCTACACCTTC

v_call: TRBV7-9
d_call: TRBD1
clone_size: NA
j_call: TRBJ2-2
cdr3_aa: CASSSGPGTGRGTGELFF
cdr3_nt: TGTGCCAGCAGCTCAGGACCCGGGACAGGGAGAGGGACCGGGGAGCTGTTTTTT

v_call: TRBV3-1/TRBV3-2
d_call: TRBD1
clone_size: NA
j_call: TRBJ2-7
cdr3_aa: CASSQSRVQGIGEQYF
cdr3_nt: TGTGCCAGCAGCCAATCCCGGGTACAGGGGATAGGCGAGCAGTACTTC

v_call: TRBV3-1/TRBV3-2
d_call: TRBD1
clone_size: NA
j_call: TRBJ1-3
cdr3_aa: CASSHQGADGNTIYF
cdr3_nt: TGTGCCAGCAGCCACCAGGGGGCGGATGGAAACACCATATATTTT

v_call: TRBV6-5
d_call: NA
clone_size: NA
j_call: TRBJ2-7
cdr3_aa: CASSVQKNPYEQYF
cdr3_nt: TGTGCCAGCAGCGTACAGAAAAACCCCTACGAGCAGTACTTC

v_call: TRBV19
d_call: TRBD1
clone_size: few
j_call: TRBJ1-5
cdr3_aa: CASSIDRGSWQPQHF
cdr3_nt: TGTGCCAGTAGTATTGACAGGGGCAGCTGGCAGCCCCAGCATTTT

v_call: TRBV2
d_call: TRBD1
clone_size: NA
j_call: TRBJ2-7
cdr3_aa: CASSVEQGSYEQYF
cdr3_nt: TGTGCCAGCAGTGTCGAACAGGGGTCCTACGAGCAGTACTTC

v_call: TRBV7-9
d_call: NA
clone_size: NA
j_call: TRBJ1-5
cdr3_aa: CASSLETVPQHF
cdr3_nt: TGTGCCAGCAGCTTGGAGACGGTACCCCAGCATTTT

v_call: TRBV5-1
d_call: NA
clone_size: NA
j_call: TRBJ2-4
cdr3_aa: CASSLGTQGRKNIQYF
cdr3_nt: TGCGCCAGCAGCTTGGGAACTCAGGGGCGAAAAAACATTCAGTACTTC

v_call: TRBV29-1
d_call: NA
clone_size: few
j_call: TRBJ2-3
cdr3_aa: CSVGTDTDTQYF
cdr3_nt: TGCAGCGTTGGGACAGACACAGATACGCAGTATTTT

v_call: TRBV5-1
d_call: TRBD2
clone_size: NA
j_call: TRBJ2-2
cdr3_aa: CASSWTSGRAGGELFF
cdr3_nt: TGCGCCAGCAGTTGGACTAGCGGGAGGGCCGGCGGGGAGCTGTTTTTT

v_call: TRBV28
d_call: TRBD1
clone_size: NA
j_call: TRBJ1-5
cdr3_aa: CASSSGQGDQPQHF
cdr3_nt: TGTGCCAGCAGTTCCGGACAGGGGGATCAGCCCCAGCATTTT

v_call: TRBV9
d_call: NA
clone_size: NA
j_call: TRBJ2-3
cdr3_aa: CASSSSWGAHTQYF
cdr3_nt: TGTGCCAGCAGCTCTTCTTGGGGAGCCCATACGCAGTATTTT

v_call: TRBV18
d_call: NA
clone_size: NA
j_call: TRBJ2-5
cdr3_aa: CASSVTGTQETQYF
cdr3_nt: TGTGCCAGCTCAGTGACAGGAACCCAAGAGACCCAGTACTTC

v_call: TRBV29-1
d_call: NA
clone_size: NA
j_call: TRBJ1-2
cdr3_aa: CSATGQVNYGYTF
cdr3_nt: TGCAGCGCGACAGGACAAGTCAACTATGGCTACACCTTC

v_call: TRBV7-9
d_call: NA
clone_size: once
j_call: TRBJ1-6
cdr3_aa: CASSRDMSNNSPLHF
cdr3_nt: TGTGCCAGCAGCCGGGACATGTCTAATAATTCACCCCTCCACTTT

v_call: TRBV3-1/TRBV3-2
d_call: TRBD1
clone_size: NA
j_call: TRBJ2-3
cdr3_aa: CASSQAGGGTDTQYF
cdr3_nt: TGTGCCAGCAGCCAAGCAGGGGGCGGCACAGATACGCAGTATTTT

v_call: TRBV12-3/TRBV12-4
d_call: NA
clone_size: few
j_call: TRBJ2-3
cdr3_aa: CASSFGREDTQYF
cdr3_nt: TGTGCCAGCAGTTTTGGACGGGAAGATACGCAGTATTTT

v_call: TRBV24-1
d_call: TRBD2
clone_size: once
j_call: TRBJ2-7
cdr3_aa: CATSESGTSGSYEQYF
cdr3_nt: TGTGCCACCAGTGAGTCCGGGACTAGCGGCTCCTACGAGCAGTACTTC

v_call: TRBV27
d_call: TRBD1
clone_size: NA
j_call: TRBJ2-1
cdr3_aa: CASSLVGGQADNEQFF
cdr3_nt: TGTGCCAGCAGTCTGGTTGGGGGACAGGCCGACAATGAGCAGTTCTTC

v_call: TRBV6-5
d_call: TRBD1
clone_size: NA
j_call: TRBJ1-5
cdr3_aa: CASSIDRDGPQHF
cdr3_nt: TGTGCCAGCAGTATCGACAGGGATGGACCCCAGCATTTT

v_call: TRBV25-1
d_call: NA
clone_size: NA
j_call: TRBJ1-2
cdr3_aa: CASSDPRQAGGYGYTF
cdr3_nt: TGTGCCAGCAGTGACCCTAGACAGGCGGGGGGCTATGGCTACACCTTC

v_call: TRBV28
d_call: TRBD1
clone_size: NA
j_call: TRBJ2-7
cdr3_aa: CASRGGQGAYEQYF
cdr3_nt: TGTGCCAGCAGGGGGGGACAGGGAGCCTACGAGCAGTACTTC

v_call: TRBV3-1/TRBV3-2
d_call: NA
clone_size: NA
j_call: TRBJ1-3
cdr3_aa: CASSQEQAWSSSGNTIYF
cdr3_nt: TGTGCCAGCAGCCAAGAACAGGCTTGGTCCTCCTCTGGAAACACCATATATTTT

v_call: TRBV5-5
d_call: TRBD2
clone_size: NA
j_call: TRBJ2-1
cdr3_aa: CASSLTSGSFYNEQFF
cdr3_nt: TGTGCCAGCAGCTTGACTAGCGGGAGTTTCTACAATGAGCAGTTCTTC